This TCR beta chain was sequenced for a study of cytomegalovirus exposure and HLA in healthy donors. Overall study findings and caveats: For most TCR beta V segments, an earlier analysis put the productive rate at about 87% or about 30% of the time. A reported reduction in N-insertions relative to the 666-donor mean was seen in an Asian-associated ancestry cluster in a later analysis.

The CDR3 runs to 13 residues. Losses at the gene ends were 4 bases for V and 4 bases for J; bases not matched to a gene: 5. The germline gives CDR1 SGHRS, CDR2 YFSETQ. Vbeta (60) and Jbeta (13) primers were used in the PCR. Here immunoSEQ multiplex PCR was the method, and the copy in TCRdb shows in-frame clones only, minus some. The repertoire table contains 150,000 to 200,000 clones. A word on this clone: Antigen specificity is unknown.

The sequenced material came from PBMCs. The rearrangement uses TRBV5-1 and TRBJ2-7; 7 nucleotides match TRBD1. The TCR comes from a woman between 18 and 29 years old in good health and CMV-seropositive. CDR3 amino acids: CASSLSGGYEQYF. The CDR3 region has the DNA TGCGCCAGCAGCCTTTCAGGGGGTTACGAGCAGTACTTC.